The 10 T cell receptor beta chains in this list originate from one sample, sequenced in a study of T cells expressing NK-cell markers. One entry per CDR3 protein, without DNA, is what TCRdb gives after re-calling the 5' RACE reads. Its listing shows roughly 450,000 distinct CDR3 sequences. The sequencing sample was made of blood T cells: a sorted CD56 or NKG2C T cell subset, CD4+ or CD8+ T cells, or bulk PBMC T cells (not recorded which). The receptors derive from a woman aged 45 to 65 in good health.

The chain recombines TRBV19 with TRBJ2-1; TCRdb's assignment of TRBD2 cannot be checked, as there is no DNA. The length of the CDR3 is 17 residues. Germline lookup yields CDR1 LNHDA and CDR2 SQIVND (reference sequence). This chain's CDR3 is CASSIDDFSGEYNEQFF. Together with reference TRBV19 and TRBJ2-1, the CDR3 gives the full variable domain: DGGITQSPKYLFRKEGQNVTLSCEQNLNHDAMYWYRQDPGQGLRLIYYSQIVNDFQKGDIAEGYSVSREKKESFPLTVTSAQKNPTAFYLCASSIDDFSGEYNEQFFGPGTRLTVL.

The chain carries TRBV15 and TRBJ2-1; TCRdb selects TRBD2, and the lack of DNA leaves this call unchecked. This CDR3 contains 16 residues. Germline values: CDR1 LNHNV, CDR2 YYDKDF (reference sequence). The CDR3 here is CATSRAARAGGSEQFF. Variable domain in full (rest from reference TRBV15 and TRBJ2-1): DAMVIQNPRYQVTQFGKPVTLSCSQTLNHNVMYWYQQKSSQAPKLLFHYYDKDFNNEADTPDNFQSRRPNTSFCFLDIRSPGLGDTAMYLCATSRAARAGGSEQFFGPGTRLTVL.

V usage is TRBV3-1 and J usage is TRBJ1-2. Germline CDR1 and CDR2: LGHDT and YNNKEL (reference sequence). CDR3 length: 15 amino acids. CDR3 residues: CASSQLQLNNYGYTF.

This chain links TRBV10-3 with TRBJ2-1; TCRdb returns TRBD2, unconfirmable since there is no DNA. Germline V CDR1 and CDR2: ENHRY, SYGVKD. This CDR3 is built from 15 residues. The CDR3 here is CAINLAGGDYNEQFF.

The gene calls are TRBV24-1 and TRBJ2-4. CDR1 KGHDR and CDR2 SFDVKD come from the germline V gene. The CDR3 sequence is 12 residues long. CDR3 protein: CATSEWVDIQYF.

This rearrangement joins TRBV28 to TRBJ1-2; the TCRdb D gene call, TRBD1, has no DNA to confirm it. Germline loops: CDR1 MDHEN, CDR2 SYDVKM. CDR3 size: 16 residues. This chain's CDR3 is CASSEPLGTGVDGYTF.

The chain links TRBV7-2 to TRBJ2-7; TCRdb reports TRBD2, a call that lacks DNA to check it against. The CDR3 covers 17 residues. Germline CDR1 is SGHTA and CDR2 is FQGNSA. CDR3 sequence: CASSLRGLAGGFYEQYF. Looking up the rest from reference TRBV7-2 and TRBJ2-7 gives the full variable domain: GAGVSQSPSNKVTEKGKDVELRCDPISGHTALYWYRQSLGQGLEFLIYFQGNSAPDKSGLPSDRFSAERTGGSVSTLTIQRTQQEDSAVYLCASSLRGLAGGFYEQYFGPGTRLTVT.

The rearrangement links TRBV20-1 to TRBJ2-3. Looked up from germline, CDR1 is DFQATT and CDR2 is SNEGSKA (reference sequence). This CDR3 comprises 12 residues. The CDR3: CSAPKTWDTQYF.

The rearrangement uses TRBV11-2 and TRBJ2-4; TCRdb reports TRBD2, a call that lacks DNA to check it against. The CDR3 length is 16 residues. From germline, CDR1 is SGHAT and CDR2 FQNNGV. CDR3 sequence reads: CASSLGPAGAKNIQYF.

The genes are TRBV6-2 or TRBV6-3 and TRBJ2-2; TCRdb lists TRBD2, though no DNA is available to test this call. The CDR3 totals 17 residues. CDR1 and CDR2 from the germline V gene are MNHEY and SVGEGT. CDR3 in amino acids: CASSYLAGGPASGELFF.